These 10 T cell receptor beta chains were sequenced from one sample in a study of blood T cell repertoires in COVID-19 (dated by TCRdb to about 2020). The method behind the library was the immunoSEQ multiplex PCR assay. The table comes from immuneACCESS by way of TCRdb, which keeps in-frame sequences with V and J called. Part of the clones is missing from these tables; in studies checked, under half for an unresolved V gene and the rest for unknown reasons. The sample table records roughly 130,000 clones; about nine tenths of these occur just once. In total, the top ten clones hold over 2% of the sample. Specimen: peripheral blood. Every receptor here comes from a human donor with COVID-19, enrolled during active disease. The donor label of this sample is uncertain.

The DNA for the CDR3 is TGTGCCAGCAGCCCGGCAGGTCCCAGGTCTCTCTATGGCTACACCTTC. This encodes CASSPAGPRSLYGYTF. This chain links TRBV5-4 with TRBJ1-2; unclear D gene. V dropped 4 bases and J dropped 4 bases, with 20 bases sitting between them. The germline V gene has CDR1 SGHNT and CDR2 YYREEE (reference sequence). The CDR3 is 16 residues long.

The rearrangement joins TRBV5-4 to TRBJ2-1, with D possibly being TRBD2 (6 bases). The CDR3 runs 16 residues. Trimming took 0 bases from V and 2 from J, leaving 12 bases between them. The germline gives CDR1 SGHNT, CDR2 YYREEE (reference sequence). The CDR3 bases are TGTGCCAGCAGCTTGGGGTCCGGGGGACCCTACAATGAGCAGTTCTTC. It codes for CASSLGSGGPYNEQFF. Based on the CDR3 plus reference TRBV5-4 and TRBJ2-1, the full variable domain is ETGVTQSPTHLIKTRGQQVTLRCSSQSGHNTVSWYQQALGQGPQFIFQYYREEENGRGNFPPRFSGLQFPNYSSELNVNALELDDSALYLCASSLGSGGPYNEQFFGPGTRLTVL.

Of note for this clone: The sample carries other DNA sequences with the same CDR3. The CDR3 sequence: CASSLIRGNTEAFF. As DNA, the CDR3 is TGTGCCAGCAGCCTGATCAGGGGAAACACTGAAGCTTTCTTT. The chain recombines TRBV11-3 with TRBJ1-1; the D gene is possibly TRBD1 (6 bases). Trimming took off 5 bases at V and 2 bases at J, with 12 bases between the two ends. Germline CDR1 reads SGHNT; CDR2 reads YENEEA. CDR3 size: 14 residues.

The chain is built from TRBV11-2 and TRBJ1-4; TRBD1 agrees at 10 bases. Germline lookup yields CDR1 SGHAT and CDR2 FQNNGV. V gave up 4 bases and J gave up 0 bases; unmatched junction bases: 5. The CDR3 totals 17 residues. The CDR3 DNA follows: TGTGCCAGCAGCTACGGGACAGGGGACGCAACTAATGAAAAACTGTTTTTT. Translating it yields CASSYGTGDATNEKLFF.

V usage is TRBV5-4 and J usage is TRBJ2-7; D remains ambiguous. Trimming stripped 0 bases from V and 5 bases from J, with 18 bases between. The CDR3 has 16 amino acids. CDR1 and CDR2 from the germline V gene are SGHNT and YYREEE (reference sequence). The CDR3 DNA reads as TGTGCCAGCAGCTTGGATCTAGGCCGCGCTGGAGACGAGCAGTACTTC. It encodes CASSLDLGRAGDEQYF.

V and J are TRBV21-1 and TRBJ2-7; TRBD1, the table's D call, was not compared with the DNA. TRBV21-1 is noted as a pseudogene. This CDR3 has 16 residues. This CDR3 is CASSPCSRGFSYEQYF. The DNA for the CDR3 is TGTGCCAGCAGCCCCTGCTCCAGGGGATTTTCCTACGAGCAGTACTTC.

V gene TRBV5-1 combines with J gene TRBJ2-7; TRBD1 matches at 10 bases. Unmatched junction bases numbered 6, after V lost 4 bases and J lost 2 bases. This CDR3 contains 15 residues. Germline CDR1 SGHRS, CDR2 YFSETQ. CDR3 protein: CASSMGQGLAYEQYF. Written as DNA, the CDR3 is TGCGCCAGCAGCATGGGACAGGGGTTGGCCTACGAGCAGTACTTC.

This clone came up a few times. This chain links TRBV2 with TRBJ1-5; D remains unclear. Germline values: CDR1 SNHLY, CDR2 FYNNEI. This CDR3 comprises 14 residues. Deletions cut 6 bases from V and 4 bases from J, with 13 bases between. CDR3 loop: CASSRSDSNQPQHF. Here the CDR3 DNA reads TGTGCCAGCAGCCGGTCCGATTCGAATCAGCCCCAGCATTTT.

The CDR3 DNA reads as TGTGCCAGTAGACAGACAGGGGCCAATGAAAAACTGTTTTTT. Translation gives CASRQTGANEKLFF. The V call is TRBV19, the J call TRBJ1-4; TRBD1 matches at 8 bases. After removal of 6 bases from V and 5 bases from J, the junction contained 5 bases not matched to a gene. The CDR3 sequence is 14 residues long. Germline CDR1 is LNHDA and CDR2 is SQIVND (reference sequence). Full variable domain (remainder filled in from reference TRBV19 and TRBJ1-4): DGGITQSPKYLFRKEGQNVTLSCEQNLNHDAMYWYRQDPGQGLRLIYYSQIVNDFQKGDIAEGYSVSREKKESFPLTVTSAQKNPTAFYLCASRQTGANEKLFFGSGTQLSVL.

The V gene is TRBV30, the J gene TRBJ2-7, with a possible D match to TRBD2 (5 bases). This CDR3 spans 13 amino acids. The V gene's germline CDR1 is GTSNPN and CDR2 SVGIG (reference sequence). V lost 4 bases and J lost 4, with 14 bases in between. The CDR3 DNA reads as TGTGCCTGGATGGTCCGGGGTGGGTACGAGCAGTACTTC. Translating gives CAWMVRGGYEQYF. Combining the CDR3 with reference TRBV30 and TRBJ2-7 gives the whole variable domain SQTIHQWPATLVQPVGSPLSLECTVEGTSNPNLYWYRQAAGRGLQLLFYSVGIGQISSEVPQNLSASRPQDRQFILSSKKLLLSDSGFYLCAWMVRGGYEQYFGPGTRLTVT.